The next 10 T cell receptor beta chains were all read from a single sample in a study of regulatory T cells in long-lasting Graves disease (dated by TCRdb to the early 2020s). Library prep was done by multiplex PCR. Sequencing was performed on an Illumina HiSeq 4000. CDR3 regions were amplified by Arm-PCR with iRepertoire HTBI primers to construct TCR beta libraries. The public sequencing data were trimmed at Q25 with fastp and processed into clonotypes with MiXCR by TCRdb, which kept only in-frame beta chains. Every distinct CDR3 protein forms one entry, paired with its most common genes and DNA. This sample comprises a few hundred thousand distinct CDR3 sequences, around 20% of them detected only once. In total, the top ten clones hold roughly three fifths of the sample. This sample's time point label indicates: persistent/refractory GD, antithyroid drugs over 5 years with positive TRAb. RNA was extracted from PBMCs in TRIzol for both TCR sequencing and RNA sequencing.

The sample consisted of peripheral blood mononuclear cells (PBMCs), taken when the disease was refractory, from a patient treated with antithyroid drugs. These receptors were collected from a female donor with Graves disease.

CDR3 sequence: CAGASPYPLYEQYF. The CDR3 nucleotides read TGTGCCGGGGCTAGCCCCTACCCTCTATACGAGCAGTACTTC. V gene TRBV30 combines with J gene TRBJ2-7; D is possibly TRBD1 or TRBD2 (5 bases each). Trimming removed 8 bases at V and 4 bases at J, with 21 bases between. Germline-derived CDR1 and CDR2 are GTSNPN and SVGIG (reference sequence). This CDR3 has 14 amino acids.

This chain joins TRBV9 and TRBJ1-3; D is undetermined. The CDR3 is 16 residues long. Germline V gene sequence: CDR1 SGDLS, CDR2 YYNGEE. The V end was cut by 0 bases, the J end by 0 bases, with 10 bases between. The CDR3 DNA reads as TGTGCCAGCAGCGTAGAGTCTTACCCCTCTGGAAACACCATATATTTT. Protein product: CASSVESYPSGNTIYF.

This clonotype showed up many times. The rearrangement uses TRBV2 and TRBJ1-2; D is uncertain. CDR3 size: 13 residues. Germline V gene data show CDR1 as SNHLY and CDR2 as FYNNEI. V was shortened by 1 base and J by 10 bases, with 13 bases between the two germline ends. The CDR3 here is CASSEVPLDDYTF. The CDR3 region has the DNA TGTGCCAGCAGTGAAGTCCCTCTGGACGACTACACCTTC.

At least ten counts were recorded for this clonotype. The CDR3 loop reads CASSLDSAVETQYF. CDR3 in DNA: TGTGCCAGCAGCTTAGATTCGGCAGTCGAGACCCAGTACTTC. This chain uses TRBV11-2 with TRBJ2-5; D is uncertain. In germline, CDR1 is SGHAT, CDR2 FQNNGV. The V end lost 0 bases, the J end lost 5 bases, and 10 bases lay between the germline ends. CDR3 length: 14 residues.

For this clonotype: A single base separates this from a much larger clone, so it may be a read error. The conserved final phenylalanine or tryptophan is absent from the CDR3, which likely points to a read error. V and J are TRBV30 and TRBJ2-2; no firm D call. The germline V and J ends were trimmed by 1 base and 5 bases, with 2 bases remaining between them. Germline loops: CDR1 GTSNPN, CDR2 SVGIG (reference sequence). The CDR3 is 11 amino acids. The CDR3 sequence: CAWSGTGELFC. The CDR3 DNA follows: TGTGCCTGGAGTGGGACCGGGGAGCTGTTTTGT.

Written as DNA, the CDR3 is TGCAGTGCTAGAGATCAGGGCGGGAGTGGCAACAATGAGCAGTTCTTC. Translation gives CSARDQGGSGNNEQFF. The V call is TRBV20-1, the J call TRBJ2-1, with TRBD2 matching 7 bases. The junction had 10 bases not matched to a gene; V was cut back by 0 bases and J by 5 bases. The germline V gene has CDR1 DFQATT and CDR2 SNEGSKA (reference sequence). The CDR3 has 16 amino acids.

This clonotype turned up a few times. DNA of the CDR3: TGTGCCAGCAGCGATTTCAATCAGCCCCAGCATTTT. Translation gives CASSDFNQPQHF. The rearrangement uses TRBV6-2 or TRBV6-3 and TRBJ1-5; D not resolved. Germline V gene lookup returns CDR1 MNHEY and CDR2 SVGEGT. This CDR3 contains 12 residues. V lost 6 bases, J lost 3 bases, and 6 bases lay in between.

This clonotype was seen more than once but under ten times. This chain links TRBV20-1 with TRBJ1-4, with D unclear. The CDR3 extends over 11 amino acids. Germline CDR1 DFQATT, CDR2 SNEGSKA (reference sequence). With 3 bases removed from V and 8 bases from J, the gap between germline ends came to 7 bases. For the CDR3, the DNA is TGCAGTGCTAGCAATGTCGAAAAACTGTTTTTT. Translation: CSASNVEKLFF.

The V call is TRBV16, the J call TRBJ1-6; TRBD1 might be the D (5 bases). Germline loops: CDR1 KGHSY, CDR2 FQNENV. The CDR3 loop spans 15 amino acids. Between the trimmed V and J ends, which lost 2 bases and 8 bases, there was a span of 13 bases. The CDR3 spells CASSQEGDSDSPLHF. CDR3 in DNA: TGTGCCAGCAGCCAAGAAGGGGATAGTGATTCACCCCTCCACTTT. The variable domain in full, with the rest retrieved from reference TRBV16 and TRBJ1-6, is GEEVAQTPKHLVRGEGQKAKLYCAPIKGHSYVFWYQQVLKNEFKFLISFQNENVFDETGMPKERFSAKCLPNSPCSLEIQATKLEDSAVYFCASSQEGDSDSPLHFGNGTRLTVT.

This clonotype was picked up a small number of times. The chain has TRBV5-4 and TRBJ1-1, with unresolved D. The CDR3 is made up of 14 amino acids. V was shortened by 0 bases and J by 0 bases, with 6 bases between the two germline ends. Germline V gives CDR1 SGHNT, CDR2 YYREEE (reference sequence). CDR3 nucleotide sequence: TGTGCCAGCAGCTTGGAAACCCTGAACACTGAAGCTTTCTTT. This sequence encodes CASSLETLNTEAFF. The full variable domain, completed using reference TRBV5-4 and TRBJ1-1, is ETGVTQSPTHLIKTRGQQVTLRCSSQSGHNTVSWYQQALGQGPQFIFQYYREEENGRGNFPPRFSGLQFPNYSSELNVNALELDDSALYLCASSLETLNTEAFFGQGTRLTVV.